The 3 T cell receptor beta chains below were found in one sample sequenced in a study of cytomegalovirus exposure and HLA in healthy donors. Amplification used 60 Vbeta primers and 13 Jbeta primers. Profiling relied on immunoSEQ multiplex PCR, and the TCRdb table lists in-frame clones only, not all of them. There are 100,000 to 150,000 clones in the sample; roughly 69% occur only once, and 2.5% to 3% lies in the top ten. The sequencing sample was made of PBMCs. The receptors stem from a human donor in good health.

This clone was seen once. This chain joins TRBV11-3 and TRBJ2-2; D remains unclear. CDR3 size: 13 residues. Per the germline V gene, CDR1 is SGHNT and CDR2 is YENEEA. V was cut by 5 bases and J by 6 bases, with 10 bases left in between. The CDR3 nucleotides are TGTGCCAGCAGCATCGACTTAGCCGGGGAGCTGTTTTTT. Amino acids: CASSIDLAGELFF.

This chain joins TRBV5-1 and TRBJ1-1; no clear D gene. CDR3 length: 13 residues. Germline assignment: CDR1 SGHRS and CDR2 YFSETQ. With 5 bases removed from V and 5 bases from J, the gap between germline ends came to 13 bases. The CDR3 protein is CASRITGGTEAFF. In nucleotides, the CDR3 is TGCGCCAGCAGGATAACGGGAGGTACTGAAGCTTTCTTT. The full variable domain, with the rest looked up from reference TRBV5-1 and TRBJ1-1, is KAGVTQTPRYLIKTRGQQVTLSCSPISGHRSVSWYQQTPGQGLQFLFEYFSETQRNKGNFPGRFSGRQFSNSRSEMNVSTLELGDSALYLCASRITGGTEAFFGQGTRLTVV.

This sequence joins TRBV5-4 and TRBJ1-1; D ambiguous. This CDR3 contains 16 residues. V was clipped by 0 bases and J by 0 bases, with 12 bases between them. Germline V CDR1 and CDR2: SGHNT, YYREEE (reference sequence). CDR3 in amino acids: CASSLDGGYLNTEAFF. CDR3 DNA: TGTGCCAGCAGCTTGGATGGAGGTTATCTGAACACTGAAGCTTTCTTT.